This is a list of T cell receptor beta chains from one sample in a study of beta chain features in type 1 diabetes. Data came from immunoSEQ multiplex PCR; TCRdb stores just in-frame clones and leaves some out. The profile shows 310,000 or so clones, about 15% of them singletons. Source material: naive CD4+ T cells from blood. These receptor sequences come from a man between 18 and 35 years old with type 1 diabetes. The CDR3 runs from the conserved cysteine through the conserved F or W. Each record gives: clone size, D gene, J gene, V gene, CDR3 protein, CDR3 DNA. The D gene is left open where the match is weak. Where a row states a size, it is once, few, many or the class of an expanded clone; other rows omit it.

clone_size: few; d_call: TRBD1; j_call: TRBJ1-6; v_call: TRBV4-3; cdr3_aa: CASSQDYGTGGGPLHF; cdr3_nt: TGCGCCAGCAGCCAAGATTATGGGACAGGGGGAGGGCCCCTCCACTTT
clone_size: -; d_call: -; j_call: TRBJ2-3; v_call: TRBV9; cdr3_aa: CASSVLAGTDTQYF; cdr3_nt: TGTGCCAGCAGCGTTCTGGCGGGCACAGATACGCAGTATTTT
clone_size: -; d_call: -; j_call: TRBJ2-1; v_call: TRBV2; cdr3_aa: CASRMRVGNEQFF; cdr3_nt: TGTGCCAGCAGGATGAGGGTAGGGAATGAGCAGTTCTTC
clone_size: -; d_call: TRBD2; j_call: TRBJ2-1; v_call: TRBV11-2; cdr3_aa: CASSLMAGATYNEQFF; cdr3_nt: TGTGCCAGCAGCTTAATGGCGGGAGCGACTTACAATGAGCAGTTCTTC
clone_size: -; d_call: TRBD2; j_call: TRBJ2-7; v_call: TRBV30; cdr3_aa: CAWSVLAETQYF; cdr3_nt: TGTGCCTGGAGTGTACTAGCGGAGACGCAGTACTTC
clone_size: -; d_call: -; j_call: TRBJ1-2; v_call: TRBV2; cdr3_aa: CASTPDSPSYTF; cdr3_nt: TGTGCCAGCACCCCGGACAGTCCTAGCTACACCTTC
clone_size: -; d_call: TRBD2; j_call: TRBJ2-7; v_call: TRBV11-2; cdr3_aa: CASSAGTSYEQYF; cdr3_nt: TGTGCCAGCAGCGCCGGGACTAGCTACGAGCAGTACTTC
clone_size: few; d_call: TRBD1; j_call: TRBJ1-6; v_call: TRBV30; cdr3_aa: CAWTTGGIRSPLHF; cdr3_nt: TGTGCCTGGACGACAGGGGGTATTCGGTCACCCCTCCACTTT
clone_size: -; d_call: -; j_call: TRBJ2-5; v_call: TRBV13; cdr3_aa: CASSLRQGGTQYF; cdr3_nt: TGTGCCAGCAGCTTACGGCAGGGTGGGACCCAGTACTTC
clone_size: -; d_call: -; j_call: TRBJ2-1; v_call: TRBV28; cdr3_aa: CASNSPPGLDYNEQFF; cdr3_nt: TGTGCCAGCAACAGCCCCCCGGGACTCGACTACAATGAGCAGTTCTTC
clone_size: -; d_call: TRBD1; j_call: TRBJ1-2; v_call: TRBV9; cdr3_aa: CASSPGTGGYGYTF; cdr3_nt: TGTGCCAGCAGCCCCGGGACAGGAGGATATGGCTACACCTTC
clone_size: few; d_call: -; j_call: TRBJ1-5; v_call: TRBV18; cdr3_aa: CASSPAFIRANQPQHF; cdr3_nt: TGTGCCAGCTCACCAGCCTTTATCAGGGCTAATCAGCCCCAGCATTTT
clone_size: few; d_call: TRBD1; j_call: TRBJ1-2; v_call: TRBV5-1; cdr3_aa: CASRESERQGVGYTF; cdr3_nt: TGCGCCAGCAGAGAGTCGGAACGACAGGGCGTCGGCTACACCTTC
clone_size: few; d_call: -; j_call: TRBJ2-7; v_call: TRBV4-3; cdr3_aa: CASSQDHSYEQYF; cdr3_nt: TGCGCCAGCAGCCAAGACCACTCCTACGAGCAGTACTTC
clone_size: -; d_call: -; j_call: TRBJ2-1; v_call: TRBV18; cdr3_aa: CASSPEQGGENWQFF; cdr3_nt: TGTGCCAGCTCACCGGAGCAGGGTGGGGAAAACTGGCAGTTCTTC
clone_size: -; d_call: -; j_call: TRBJ2-7; v_call: TRBV9; cdr3_aa: CASSVGGDSYEQYF; cdr3_nt: TGTGCCAGCAGCGTCGGCGGGGACTCCTACGAGCAGTACTTC
clone_size: -; d_call: -; j_call: TRBJ2-5; v_call: TRBV14; cdr3_aa: CASSPRRAGETQYF; cdr3_nt: TGTGCCAGCAGCCCGAGGCGGGCCGGAGAGACCCAGTACTTC
clone_size: -; d_call: TRBD2; j_call: TRBJ2-7; v_call: TRBV28; cdr3_aa: CASSLGGTSGSHEQYF; cdr3_nt: TGTGCCAGCAGTTTAGGGGGAACTAGCGGGAGCCACGAGCAGTACTTC
clone_size: few; d_call: -; j_call: TRBJ2-3; v_call: TRBV15; cdr3_aa: CATSKAGSTDTQYF; cdr3_nt: TGTGCCACCAGCAAGGCAGGGAGCACAGATACGCAGTATTTT
clone_size: few; d_call: TRBD2; j_call: TRBJ2-1; v_call: TRBV19; cdr3_aa: CASSISRTSGAYNEQFF; cdr3_nt: TGTGCCAGTAGTATAAGTAGAACTAGCGGGGCCTACAATGAGCAGTTCTTC
clone_size: -; d_call: -; j_call: TRBJ2-1; v_call: TRBV30; cdr3_aa: CAWSGTPNEQFF; cdr3_nt: TGTGCCTGGAGCGGGACTCCCAATGAGCAGTTCTTC
clone_size: -; d_call: -; j_call: TRBJ2-1; v_call: TRBV4-3; cdr3_aa: CASSQDLRTSYNEQFF; cdr3_nt: TGCGCCAGCAGCCAAGATTTACGGACTTCGTACAATGAGCAGTTCTTC
clone_size: few; d_call: -; j_call: TRBJ1-1; v_call: TRBV19; cdr3_aa: CASSPLQGNTEAFF; cdr3_nt: TGTGCCAGTAGTCCGCTTCAGGGGAACACTGAAGCTTTCTTT
clone_size: few; d_call: -; j_call: TRBJ1-2; v_call: TRBV18; cdr3_aa: CASSPTGHSLNYGYTF; cdr3_nt: TGTGCCAGCTCACCTACCGGTCACAGCCTTAACTATGGCTACACCTTC
clone_size: -; d_call: TRBD1; j_call: TRBJ2-2; v_call: TRBV18; cdr3_aa: CASSPQGADGELFF; cdr3_nt: TGTGCCAGCTCACCACAGGGGGCCGACGGGGAGCTGTTTTTT
clone_size: few; d_call: -; j_call: TRBJ2-7; v_call: TRBV7-9; cdr3_aa: CASSLGYQGSYEQYF; cdr3_nt: TGTGCCAGCAGCTTAGGGTATCAGGGGTCCTACGAGCAGTACTTC
clone_size: -; d_call: -; j_call: TRBJ1-2; v_call: TRBV5-1; cdr3_aa: CASSLGRGGRAGYTF; cdr3_nt: TGCGCCAGCAGCTTGGGCCGGGGGGGGCGCGCCGGCTACACCTTC
clone_size: -; d_call: TRBD2; j_call: TRBJ2-3; v_call: TRBV11-2; cdr3_aa: CASSLTSGFTDTQYF; cdr3_nt: TGTGCCAGCAGCTTGACTAGCGGCTTCACAGATACGCAGTATTTT
clone_size: -; d_call: TRBD2; j_call: TRBJ2-5; v_call: TRBV5-1; cdr3_aa: CASSPTPGTTQETQYF; cdr3_nt: TGCGCCAGCAGCCCGACTCCCGGGACTACCCAAGAGACCCAGTACTTC
clone_size: -; d_call: TRBD2; j_call: TRBJ2-5; v_call: TRBV5-1; cdr3_aa: CASSHLAGPETQYF; cdr3_nt: TGCGCCAGCAGCCATCTAGCGGGCCCAGAGACCCAGTACTTC
clone_size: few; d_call: -; j_call: TRBJ1-1; v_call: TRBV2; cdr3_aa: CASSDRGAAFF; cdr3_nt: TGTGCCAGCAGTGACAGGGGCGCCGCTTTCTTT
clone_size: few; d_call: -; j_call: TRBJ1-2; v_call: TRBV6-6; cdr3_aa: CASSYAAREYGYTF; cdr3_nt: TGTGCCAGCAGTTACGCCGCCAGGGAATATGGCTACACCTTC
clone_size: few; d_call: TRBD1; j_call: TRBJ2-7; v_call: TRBV4-3; cdr3_aa: CASSQADRGDYEQYF; cdr3_nt: TGCGCCAGCAGCCAGGCGGACAGGGGGGATTACGAGCAGTACTTC
clone_size: few; d_call: -; j_call: TRBJ2-3; v_call: TRBV30; cdr3_aa: CAWSRRGPSDTQYF; cdr3_nt: TGTGCCTGGAGCCGGCGGGGGCCTTCAGATACGCAGTATTTT
clone_size: few; d_call: -; j_call: TRBJ1-2; v_call: TRBV28; cdr3_aa: CASSKGPGVEGYTF; cdr3_nt: TGTGCCAGCAGTAAGGGTCCAGGGGTGGAAGGCTACACCTTC
clone_size: -; d_call: -; j_call: TRBJ1-1; v_call: TRBV28; cdr3_aa: CATEQVMNTEAFF; cdr3_nt: TGTGCCACCGAACAGGTGATGAACACTGAAGCTTTCTTT
clone_size: -; d_call: TRBD1; j_call: TRBJ2-2; v_call: TRBV19; cdr3_aa: CASDRGSGELFF; cdr3_nt: TGTGCCAGTGACAGGGGCTCCGGGGAGCTGTTTTTT
clone_size: -; d_call: TRBD1; j_call: TRBJ1-1; v_call: TRBV5-1; cdr3_aa: CASSSPTGARPENTEAFF; cdr3_nt: TGCGCCAGCAGCTCTCCGACAGGGGCAAGGCCGGAGAACACTGAAGCTTTCTTT
clone_size: -; d_call: TRBD1; j_call: TRBJ1-2; v_call: TRBV7-9; cdr3_aa: CASSQTGTGYTF; cdr3_nt: TGTGCCAGCAGCCAGACAGGGACTGGCTACACCTTC
clone_size: few; d_call: -; j_call: TRBJ1-4; v_call: TRBV30; cdr3_aa: CAWSVLGQRNEKLFF; cdr3_nt: TGTGCCTGGAGTGTTCTAGGACAGCGTAATGAAAAACTGTTTTTT
clone_size: few; d_call: TRBD2; j_call: TRBJ2-1; v_call: TRBV19; cdr3_aa: CASSIPAGGINEQFF; cdr3_nt: TGTGCCAGTAGTATTCCAGCGGGAGGTATCAATGAGCAGTTCTTC
clone_size: -; d_call: TRBD2; j_call: TRBJ2-7; v_call: TRBV7-2; cdr3_aa: CASSLAPLAGNDEQYF; cdr3_nt: TGTGCCAGCAGCTTAGCCCCACTAGCGGGAAACGACGAGCAGTACTTC
clone_size: few; d_call: -; j_call: TRBJ2-7; v_call: TRBV6-6; cdr3_aa: CASSLGDYEQYF; cdr3_nt: TGTGCCAGCAGTTTAGGGGACTACGAGCAGTACTTC